This is a list of T cell receptor beta chains from one sample in a study of PD-1 blockade in classical Hodgkin lymphoma. Using immunoSEQ multiplex PCR, the repertoire was profiled, and TCRdb retains in-frame clones only, with some absent. There are 20,000 to 30,000 clones in the sample; about 90% occur only once, and roughly 0.58% lies in the top ten. The sequencing sample was made of CD4+ T cells from blood. All receptors come from a human donor with classical Hodgkin lymphoma. CDR3s leave out the opening cysteine and the closing phenylalanine or tryptophan. The order of the fields is clone size, J gene, V gene, CDR3 protein. Expanded clones are given a class, and other clones once, few, many or no size at all.

>NA|TRBJ2-1|TRBV4-2
ASSQAPTGSNNEQF
>NA|TRBJ2-2|TRBV5-1
ASKRDFANTGELF
>NA|TRBJ1-3|TRBV7-3
ASSLNTPGTGNTIY
>NA|TRBJ2-7|TRBV5-4
ASSFRGPTYEQY
>few|TRBJ1-5|TRBV18
ASSPDGRGGNQPQH
>once|TRBJ2-7|TRBV28
ASSFPIRDRQNTYEQY
>once|TRBJ1-1|TRBV18
ASSPQGTEAF
>NA|TRBJ1-3|TRBV5-6
ASSTWTGMPGNTIY
>NA|TRBJ1-1|TRBV7-9
ASSLGLPRTEAF
>NA|TRBJ2-1|TRBV5-6
ASSLGHYNEQF
>NA|TRBJ2-7|TRBV19
ASSPDREYEQY
>once|TRBJ2-7|TRBV5-1
ASSQGQAESWQY
>NA|TRBJ2-2|TRBV4-3
ASSQLRQFGELF
>once|TRBJ1-1|TRBV10-1
ASSEDIQGSSEAF
>NA|TRBJ1-4|TRBV5-6
ASSQGQGASEKLF
>NA|TRBJ2-3|TRBV29-1
SVDLGSPKPLADTDTQY
>NA|TRBJ1-6|TRBV13
ASSQQGAYNSPLH
>once|TRBJ2-2|TRBV2
AREGAYTGELF
>NA|TRBJ2-3|TRBV7-9
ASSKLAGGSGDTQY
>NA|TRBJ2-7|TRBV5-6
ASSRGGPTYEQY
>NA|TRBJ2-2|TRBV18
ASSIGGGTSTGELF
>few|TRBJ1-2|TRBV7-8
ASSAHRVANYGYT
>NA|TRBJ1-2|TRBV2
ASREGQRTNYGYT
>NA|TRBJ1-2|TRBV27
ASSLWAGGSYGYT
>NA|TRBJ2-1|TRBV19
ASSLGTSRLIDEQF
>NA|TRBJ1-1|TRBV19
ASKHRQPNTEAF
>NA|TRBJ2-7|TRBV4-1
ASSQESNRVEQY
>NA|TRBJ2-5|TRBV14
ASSLWTGGPQETQY
>NA|TRBJ2-3|TRBV18
ASSPKWDTASTDTQY
>NA|TRBJ2-5|TRBV7-3
ASSPGTSDQETQY
>NA|TRBJ2-5|TRBV7-9
ASSPAETQY
>NA|TRBJ2-7|TRBV10-2
ASSQGSLGQY